This T cell receptor beta chain is from a study of T cells in Graves' hyperthyroidism and ophthalmopathy. Study-wide results and caveats: Median prediction lead before ophthalmopathy onset was 6 to 8 months with the model.

Absent ophthalmopathy progression within 18 months defined stable Graves' hyperthyroidism. A remark on this clonotype: Its antigen is not identified. A much larger clone differs from this one at a single base, so this may be a read error.

Template material for amplifying TCR beta CDR3 regions consisted of RNA transcripts. The TCR CDR3 first-round RT-PCR relied on the HTBI primer set. TCRdb recomputed calls from the multiplex PCR reads with MiXCR, one row per CDR3 protein. Here the sample spans 470,000 or so distinct CDR3 sequences, less than 25% being singletons. The source is a man between 18 and 29 years old with Graves' hyperthyroidism. The sample was blood.

The CDR3 here is CASIPSGQPSYEQYF. CDR3 bases: TGCGCCAGCATCCCTTCGGGACAGCCCTCCTACGAGCAGTACTTC. The chain has TRBV4-1 and TRBJ2-7, with TRBD1 identical over 7 bases. This CDR3 contains 15 residues. Trimming removed 7 bases from V and 0 bases from J; junction bases left unmatched: 9. CDR1 MGHRA and CDR2 YSYEKL come from the germline V gene.